One TCR beta chain is described in this entry. Its antigen is currently unknown. Investigators amplified TCR beta CDR3 regions from RNA transcripts. HTBI primers served in a first-round RT-PCR, which a second-round multiplex PCR followed. TCRdb independently ran MiXCR on the multiplex PCR reads; one entry per CDR3 protein. The sample holds over a million distinct CDR3 sequences, about 36% seen once. Germline-derived CDR1 and CDR2 are ENHRY and SYGVKD. The CDR3 consists of 14 residues. J lost 7 bases, V lost 11 bases, and 11 bases had no gene match. Enrolled hyperthyroidism patients had a new diagnosis, a duration under 2 months, and an age of 18 to 65. Uncontrolled infections, other autoimmune diseases, pregnancy or lactation barred patients from enrollment. This record comes from a study of Graves' ophthalmopathy and Graves' hyperthyroidism. Study-level information: Stable hyperthyroidism denotes an absence of ophthalmopathy throughout 18 months of follow-up.

General observations from the study: Most expanded clonotypes from thyroid (those above 0.001 frequency) were also found in blood.

What was sequenced was peripheral blood or thyroid tissue (not recorded which). The J gene is TRBJ2-7, the V gene TRBV10-3; 13 bases agree with TRBD2. The receptor comes from an adult man with Graves' hyperthyroidism. The CDR3: CAQGLAGPPLEQYF. In nucleotides, the CDR3 is TGTGCCCAGGGACTAGCGGGGCCACCGCTGGAGCAGTACTTC.